This T cell receptor (beta chain) was captured by sequencing in a study of CD8+ T cells in alopecia areata. V was shortened by 1 base and J by 4 bases, with 6 bases between the two germline ends. This CDR3 is 12 amino acids long. Per germline, CDR1 SQVTM and CDR2 ANQGSEA. This clone was observed a few times. The antigen remains undetermined. Notes on the study in general: For lesional scalp, especially alopecia totalis/universalis, clonality was higher than in normal scalp.

Documented treatment: oral pan-JAK inhibitor, 5-10 mg twice daily. Extracted RNA was reverse transcribed into cDNA, the sequencing template. Assay used: immunoSEQ multiplex PCR; TCRdb lists only in-frame clones, some missing. Here the sample spans about 250,000 clones, 60% being singletons. The chain employs TRBV29-1 and TRBJ2-3, with unresolved D. The clonotype was recovered from a human donor with alopecia areata. The sequenced sample was CD4+ T cells sorted from blood, obtained between weeks 51 and 52, from a patient treated with tofacitinib. CDR3 sequence: CSVEANPDTQYF. CDR3 bases: TGCAGCGTTGAAGCCAATCCAGATACGCAGTATTTT.